This T cell receptor (beta chain) was sequenced in a study of T-cell memory formation after mild COVID-19. Comment on this clonotype: Antigen unknown.

General observations from the study: Pre-infection memory already had some responding clones, implying cross-reactive memory joined. For second-wave clones that peaked at day 37, SARS-CoV-2 specificity went unverified.

Constant-segment primers and 5'RACE yielded cDNA libraries for TCR alpha and TCR beta, each carrying sample barcodes and UMIs. TCRdb re-called the 5' RACE reads through MiXCR, storing one row per CDR3 protein. The data show about 250,000 distinct CDR3 sequences, roughly 17% seen once. This sequence was found in a young man who had mild COVID-19 (a few samples of this study predate the infection). Cell type and time point are not known. What was sequenced was PBMCs or a T cell subset sorted from them (not recorded which).

CDR3 protein: CASSFGTVEADTQYF. The CDR3 bases are TGCGCCAGCAGCTTCGGGACAGTAGAAGCAGATACGCAGTATTTT. This rearrangement joins TRBV5-1 to TRBJ2-3; 7 bases line up with TRBD1. CDR1 is SGHRS, CDR2 YFSETQ, per germline. CDR3 length: 15 amino acids. Losses at the gene ends were 2 bases for V and 4 bases for J; bases not matched to a gene: 7.